Following are 18 T cell receptor beta chains from one sample sequenced in a study of Ad26.COV2.S vaccination and SARS-CoV-2 variants. Libraries were prepared by immunoSEQ multiplex PCR; TCRdb keeps only in-frame clonotypes and omits some of them. This table holds some 340,000 clones, 85% found once. Described treatment: approximately 18 received Ad26.COV2.S at low or high dose, single or two shots; several received placebo; per-sample allocation not given. All samples were drawn on day 63, counting from the first vaccine or placebo injection. The sample here was peripheral blood, taken in a trial of Ad26.COV2.S vaccine versus placebo. These TCRs come from a person aged 18 to 65 who received the Ad26.COV2.S COVID-19 vaccine or a placebo.

The rearrangement links TRBV7-9 to TRBJ2-7; 9 positions agree with TRBD1. The V gene end was trimmed by 5 bases and the J gene end by 4 bases; junction bases not matched to a gene: 9. CDR1 is SEHNR and CDR2 is FQNEAQ in the germline V gene (reference sequence). The CDR3 contains 15 residues. The CDR3 here is CASSLTGGRHYEQYF. The CDR3 DNA reads as TGTGCCAGCAGCCTTACAGGGGGCCGACATTACGAGCAGTACTTC. Looking up the rest from reference TRBV7-9 and TRBJ2-7 gives the full variable domain: DTGVSQNPRHKITKRGQNVTFRCDPISEHNRLYWYRQTLGQGPEFLTYFQNEAQLEKSRLLSDRFSAERPKGSFSTLEIQRTEQGDSAMYLCASSLTGGRHYEQYFGPGTRLTVT.

J is TRBJ2-1 and V is TRBV14; 9 nucleotides line up with TRBD2. Germline V CDR1 and CDR2: SGHDN, FVKESK. Germline trimming cut 2 bases from V and 4 bases from J; bases unmatched to any gene: 6. The CDR3 covers 16 residues. The CDR3 loop is CASSQTRLAAYNEQFF. The CDR3 nucleotides read TGTGCCAGCAGCCAAACGAGACTAGCGGCGTACAATGAGCAGTTCTTC.

The chain is built from TRBV27 and TRBJ2-7, with D possibly called TRBD1 or TRBD2 (6 bases each). Trimming left V 6 bases short and J 0 bases short, with 24 bases between. Germline V gene sequence: CDR1 MNHEY, CDR2 SMNVEV (reference sequence). The CDR3 spans 18 residues. The CDR3 loop reads CASRLQPRGLGGSYEQYF. The DNA for the CDR3 is TGTGCCAGCAGGTTACAACCCCGGGGGCTCGGGGGCTCCTACGAGCAGTACTTC.

J is TRBJ2-5 and V is TRBV7-2; D ambiguous. CDR3 size: 13 residues. CDR1 is SGHTA and CDR2 is FQGNSA in the germline V gene. Trimming stripped 3 bases from V and 2 bases from J, with 7 bases between. The DNA of the CDR3 is TGTGCCAGCAGCTTCGGGTTTCAAGAGACCCAGTACTTC. This sequence encodes CASSFGFQETQYF.

This rearrangement joins TRBV9 to TRBJ2-1, with TRBD1 matching 7 bases. Germline CDR1 SGDLS, CDR2 YYNGEE. This CDR3 has 15 amino acids. V shed 3 bases, J shed 2 bases, and the junction held 5 bases outside the gene matches. The CDR3 nucleotides read TGTGCCAGCAGCGCCGTGACAGGGACCTACAATGAGCAGTTCTTC. It is translated as CASSAVTGTYNEQFF. Variable domain in full (rest from reference TRBV9 and TRBJ2-1): DSGVTQTPKHLITATGQRVTLRCSPRSGDLSVYWYQQSLDQGLQFLIQYYNGEERAKGNILERFSAQQFPDLHSELNLSSLELGDSALYFCASSAVTGTYNEQFFGPGTRLTVL.

The rearrangement links TRBV5-1 to TRBJ1-1; D unresolved. The CDR3 covers 13 residues. The germline V gene encodes CDR1 SGHRS and CDR2 YFSETQ. Trimming took off 2 bases at V and 4 bases at J, with 9 bases between the two ends. The CDR3 protein is CASSFKVGTEAFF. CDR3 DNA sequence: TGCGCCAGCAGCTTCAAGGTGGGCACTGAAGCTTTCTTT.

The chain combines TRBV15 with TRBJ1-4; TRBD1 aligns across 10 bases. Germline V gene sequence: CDR1 LNHNV, CDR2 YYDKDF (reference sequence). V lost 3 bases and J lost 4; bases outside the gene matches: 11. The CDR3 runs to 18 residues. The CDR3 region is CATSSASDRGLVNEKLFF. The DNA for the CDR3 is TGTGCCACCAGCAGCGCATCAGACAGGGGGCTGGTTAATGAAAAACTGTTTTTT.

This clone was seen a single time. This sequence joins TRBV5-1 and TRBJ2-3, with a tentative D call TRBD2 (6 bases). The length of the CDR3 is 16 residues. Per the germline V gene, CDR1 is SGHRS and CDR2 is YFSETQ. V was shortened by 4 bases and J by 0 bases, with 15 bases between the two germline ends. CDR3 residues: CASSPGGDWSTDTQYF. CDR3 bases: TGCGCCAGCAGCCCGGGTGGGGACTGGAGCACAGATACGCAGTATTTT.

This chain uses TRBV15 with TRBJ2-5; no definite D call. V was pared by 0 bases and J by 2 bases, with 7 bases between. The CDR3 length is 14 residues. Germline V gene lookup returns CDR1 LNHNV and CDR2 YYDKDF (reference sequence). CDR3 DNA sequence: TGTGCCACCAGCAGAGATTTGCAACAAGAGACCCAGTACTTC. Encoded protein: CATSRDLQQETQYF.

The chain couples TRBV3-1 (or the pseudogene TRBV3-2) to TRBJ1-1; 7 bases match TRBD1. The trim removed 1 base at V and 12 bases at J, leaving 8 bases unmatched. This CDR3 region has 13 residues. Per the germline V gene, CDR1 is LGHDT and CDR2 is YNNKEL (reference sequence). The CDR3 reads CASSQGRGQTTFF. CDR3 bases: TGTGCCAGCAGCCAAGGTCGGGGACAGACGACTTTCTTT.

The chain uses TRBV14 and TRBJ2-1, with 9 bases fitting TRBD1. This CDR3 region has 19 residues. Germline V gene lookup returns CDR1 SGHDN and CDR2 FVKESK. Trimming cost V 3 bases and J 9 bases; bases outside gene matches: 21. CDR3 sequence (DNA): TGTGCCAGCAGCCACGTCCCGGGACAGGGAACCGCGCGGCAGGGTGAGCAGTTCTTC. Translation gives CASSHVPGQGTARQGEQFF.

In its sample, this clone was seen a few times. This chain links TRBV5-1 with TRBJ2-3; 7 nucleotides match TRBD2. Germline CDR1 is SGHRS and CDR2 is YFSETQ. V was pared by 3 bases and J by 6 bases, with 4 bases of the junction left unmatched. This CDR3 contains 13 residues. CDR3 region: CASSSIGGDTQYF. For the CDR3, the DNA is TGCGCCAGCAGCTCGATCGGGGGGGATACGCAGTATTTT.

This clone came up a few times. The sample has other DNA sequences that encode this CDR3 too. The chain couples TRBV28 to TRBJ1-2; perhaps TRBD1 as D (6 bases). V dropped 5 bases and J dropped 3 bases, with 7 bases sitting between them. The CDR3 is 12 amino acids. CDR1 is MDHEN and CDR2 is SYDVKM in the germline V gene. CDR3 amino acids: CASSTGYYGYTF. The CDR3 region has the DNA TGTGCCAGCAGTACAGGGTACTATGGCTACACCTTC.

This chain links TRBV6-5 with TRBJ1-2; D may be TRBD1 (5 bases). Between the trimmed V and J ends, which lost 11 bases and 4 bases, there was a span of 20 bases. This CDR3 contains 14 residues. Germline values: CDR1 MNHEY, CDR2 SVGAGI. The CDR3 sequence: CAAAFGGGGYGYTF. As DNA, the CDR3 is TGTGCCGCAGCCTTTGGCGGGGGTGGCTATGGCTACACCTTC.

The rearrangement uses TRBV2 and TRBJ2-2, with 10 bases identical to TRBD2. This CDR3 has 16 amino acids. V dropped 8 bases and J dropped 4; count of bases not matched to a gene: 10. Per the germline V gene, CDR1 is SNHLY and CDR2 is FYNNEI. CDR3 nucleotides: TGTGCCAGCGGGGTAGCGGGGGGTCTGGGCACCGGGGAGCTGTTTTTT. Its translation: CASGVAGGLGTGELFF. Full variable domain (outside the CDR3, taken from reference TRBV2 and TRBJ2-2): EPEVTQTPSHQVTQMGQEVILRCVPISNHLYFYWYRQILGQKVEFLVSFYNNEISEKSEIFDDQFSVERPDGSNFTLKIRSTKLEDSAMYFCASGVAGGLGTGELFFGEGSRLTVL.

Remarks on this clone: The sample holds other DNA sequences that translate to the same CDR3. The chain links TRBV2 to TRBJ2-3; D ambiguous. Germline CDR1 SNHLY, CDR2 FYNNEI. The CDR3 has 11 amino acids. Trimming shortened V by 6 bases and J by 4 bases, and 5 bases separated the two germline ends. Written as DNA, the CDR3 is TGTGCCAGCAGGTTAGCAGATACGCAGTATTTT. Its translation is CASRLADTQYF.

The rearrangement links TRBV28 to TRBJ1-2; 8 bases are a match to TRBD1. There are 15 residues in the CDR3. With 6 bases clipped from V and 2 bases from J, the junction kept 8 bases outside the gene matches. Germline V gene sequence: CDR1 MDHEN, CDR2 SYDVKM. Here the CDR3 DNA reads TGTGCCAGCAGCCTTCCGGGACAGGCAAACTATGGCTACACCTTC. Translating gives CASSLPGQANYGYTF.

CDR3 protein: CASSSQGGLGETQYF. The CDR3 coding sequence is TGTGCCAGCAGCTCCCAGGGGGGTCTGGGAGAGACCCAGTACTTC. V is TRBV7-6 and J is TRBJ2-5; tentative D call: TRBD1 (7 bases). The CDR3 runs 15 residues. Germline V CDR1 and CDR2: SGHVS, FNYEAQ. The V end was cut by 4 bases, the J end by 4 bases, with 16 bases between. The complete variable domain, with remaining parts taken from reference TRBV7-6 and TRBJ2-5, reads GAGVSQSPRYKVTKRGQDVALRCDPISGHVSLYWYRQALGQGPEFLTYFNYEAQQDKSGLPNDRFSAERPEGSISTLTIQRTEQRDSAMYRCASSSQGGLGETQYFGPGTRLLVL.